A selection of T cell receptor beta chains follows, all from one sample in a study of OX40 agonist ivuxolimab in advanced cancers. Sequenced by immunoSEQ multiplex PCR; TCRdb stores in-frame clones only, minus some. Of 85,000 to 100,000 clones detected, approximately 86% appear once; the ten largest clones hold 3.8%. Specimen: CD4+ or CD8+ T cells sorted from blood, collected in a trial of the OX40 agonist ivuxolimab. The receptor source for this set is an adult with an advanced solid tumor such as melanoma, head and neck, liver or kidney cancer. Each CDR3 is given with its conserved first and last residue. Each record gives: CDR3 DNA, CDR3 protein, V gene, CDR3 length, J gene, D gene. D genes are given only for firm matches.

DNA: TGTGCCTGGAGTGTGGGTGGGTTTGCAGATACGCAGTATTTT; CDR3: CAWSVGGFADTQYF; V: TRBV30; length: 14; J: TRBJ2-3; D: -
DNA: TGCGCCAGCAGCCAAGTTCCGTTTTACAGGGGAATGAACACTGAAGCTTTCTTT; CDR3: CASSQVPFYRGMNTEAFF; V: TRBV4-1; length: 18; J: TRBJ1-1; D: TRBD1
DNA: TGTGCCAGCAGTAACCGGGACAGGGTTAGGGAGACCCAGTACTTC; CDR3: CASSNRDRVRETQYF; V: TRBV6-5; length: 15; J: TRBJ2-5; D: TRBD1
DNA: TGTGCCAGCAGTTATGAGGGGAGGGGCTACGAGCAGTACTTC; CDR3: CASSYEGRGYEQYF; V: TRBV6-5; length: 14; J: TRBJ2-7; D: TRBD2
DNA: TGTGCCACCAGCAGAAGGGACGGCCCGCTAAGAGTGGAGACCCAGTACTTC; CDR3: CATSRRDGPLRVETQYF; V: TRBV15; length: 17; J: TRBJ2-5; D: -
DNA: TGTGCCAGCTCACCTGTGGGGACAGGGATCAATGAGCAGTTCTTC; CDR3: CASSPVGTGINEQFF; V: TRBV18; length: 15; J: TRBJ2-1; D: TRBD1
DNA: TGTGCTAGTGGTTTGAGGGAGGACTCCTGGCAGTTCTTC; CDR3: CASGLREDSWQFF; V: TRBV12-5; length: 13; J: TRBJ2-1; D: -
DNA: TGTGCCAGCAGTTATTCGGGATTCGGGGAGCAGTACTTC; CDR3: CASSYSGFGEQYF; V: TRBV6-5; length: 13; J: TRBJ2-7; D: -
DNA: TGTGCCAGCAGCGTAGGTTCTAGCGGGAGGGGGGACAATGAGCAGTTCTTC; CDR3: CASSVGSSGRGDNEQFF; V: TRBV9; length: 17; J: TRBJ2-1; D: TRBD2
DNA: TGTGCCAGCAGCTTAGATCTAGCTAGCGGGAGCTACGAGCAGTACTTC; CDR3: CASSLDLASGSYEQYF; V: TRBV11-3; length: 16; J: TRBJ2-7; D: TRBD2
DNA: TGCGCCAGCGGGACGGGTGATTATCAGCCCCAGCATTTT; CDR3: CASGTGDYQPQHF; V: TRBV10-1; length: 13; J: TRBJ1-5; D: -
DNA: TGTGCCAGCAGCCCTCACGGGGGAGGGGGCACAGATACGCAGTATTTT; CDR3: CASSPHGGGGTDTQYF; V: TRBV21-1; length: 16; J: TRBJ2-3; D: -